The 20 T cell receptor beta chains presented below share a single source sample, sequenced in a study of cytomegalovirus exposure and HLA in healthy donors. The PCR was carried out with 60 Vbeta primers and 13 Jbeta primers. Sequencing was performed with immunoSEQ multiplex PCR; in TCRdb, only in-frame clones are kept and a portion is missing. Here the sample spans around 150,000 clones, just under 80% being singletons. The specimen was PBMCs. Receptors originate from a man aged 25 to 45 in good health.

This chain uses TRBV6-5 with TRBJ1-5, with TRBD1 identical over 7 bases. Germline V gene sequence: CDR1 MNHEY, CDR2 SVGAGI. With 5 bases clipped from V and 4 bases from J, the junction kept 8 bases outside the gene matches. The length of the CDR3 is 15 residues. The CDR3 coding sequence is TGTGCCAGCAGTCCCCCGGGACAGCTTAATCAGCCCCAGCATTTT. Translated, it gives CASSPPGQLNQPQHF.

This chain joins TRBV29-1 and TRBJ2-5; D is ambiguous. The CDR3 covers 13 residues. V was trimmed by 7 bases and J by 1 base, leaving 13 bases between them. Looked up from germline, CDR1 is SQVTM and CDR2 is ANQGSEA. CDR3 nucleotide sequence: TGCAGCGGCTCCCCCAGACTCCAAGAGACCCAGTACTTC. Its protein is CSGSPRLQETQYF.

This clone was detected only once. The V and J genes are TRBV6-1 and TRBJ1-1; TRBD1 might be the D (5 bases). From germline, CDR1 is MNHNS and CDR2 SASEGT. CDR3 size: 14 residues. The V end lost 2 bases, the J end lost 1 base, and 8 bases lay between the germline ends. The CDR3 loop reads CASSESGQNTEAFF. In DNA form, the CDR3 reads TGTGCCAGCAGTGAATCCGGACAGAACACTGAAGCTTTCTTT.

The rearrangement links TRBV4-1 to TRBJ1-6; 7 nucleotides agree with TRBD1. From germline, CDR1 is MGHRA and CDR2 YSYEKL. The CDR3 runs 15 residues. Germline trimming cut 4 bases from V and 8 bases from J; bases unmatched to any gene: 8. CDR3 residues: CASSLQDRLHSPLHF. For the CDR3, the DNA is TGCGCCAGCAGCCTCCAGGACAGGCTCCATTCACCCCTCCACTTT.

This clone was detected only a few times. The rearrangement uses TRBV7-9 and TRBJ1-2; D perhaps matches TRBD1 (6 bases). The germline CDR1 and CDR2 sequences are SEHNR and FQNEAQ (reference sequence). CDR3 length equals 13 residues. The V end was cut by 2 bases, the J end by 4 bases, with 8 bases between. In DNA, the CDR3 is TGTGCCAGCAGCTTAACAGGGTTCTATGGCTACACCTTC. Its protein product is CASSLTGFYGYTF.

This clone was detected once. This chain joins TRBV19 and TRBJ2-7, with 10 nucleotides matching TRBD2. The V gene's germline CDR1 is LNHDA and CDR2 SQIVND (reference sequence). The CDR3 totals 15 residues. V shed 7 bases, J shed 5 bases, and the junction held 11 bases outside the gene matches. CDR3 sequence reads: CASTMTGTSVHEQYF. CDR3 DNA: TGTGCCAGTACGATGACCGGGACTAGCGTCCACGAGCAGTACTTC.

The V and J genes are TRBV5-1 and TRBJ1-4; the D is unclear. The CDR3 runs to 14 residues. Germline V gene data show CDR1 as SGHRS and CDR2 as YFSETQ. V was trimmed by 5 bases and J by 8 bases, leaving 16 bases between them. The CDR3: CASSIGGPGEKLFF. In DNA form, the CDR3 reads TGCGCCAGCAGTATCGGAGGGCCGGGGGAAAAACTGTTTTTT.

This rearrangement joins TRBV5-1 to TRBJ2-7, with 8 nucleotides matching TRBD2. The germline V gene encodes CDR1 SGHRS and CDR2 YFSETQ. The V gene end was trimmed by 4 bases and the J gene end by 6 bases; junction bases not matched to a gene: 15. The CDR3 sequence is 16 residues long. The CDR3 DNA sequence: TGCGCCAGCAGCCCGAGTGTAACGGGAGGGCCGACCGAGCAGTACTTC. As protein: CASSPSVTGGPTEQYF.

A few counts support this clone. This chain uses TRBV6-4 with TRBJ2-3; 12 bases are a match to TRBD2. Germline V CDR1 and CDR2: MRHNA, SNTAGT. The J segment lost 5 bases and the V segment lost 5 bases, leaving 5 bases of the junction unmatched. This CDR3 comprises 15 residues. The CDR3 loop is CASSRLAGEVDTQYF. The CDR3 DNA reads TGTGCCAGCAGTCGACTAGCGGGAGAGGTAGATACGCAGTATTTT.

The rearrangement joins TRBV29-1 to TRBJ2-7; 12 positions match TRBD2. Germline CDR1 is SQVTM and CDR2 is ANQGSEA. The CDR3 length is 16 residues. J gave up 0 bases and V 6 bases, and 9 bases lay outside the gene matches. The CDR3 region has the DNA TGCAGCGTAGTGACTAGCGGGAGAAAACTCTCCTACGAGCAGTACTTC. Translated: CSVVTSGRKLSYEQYF.

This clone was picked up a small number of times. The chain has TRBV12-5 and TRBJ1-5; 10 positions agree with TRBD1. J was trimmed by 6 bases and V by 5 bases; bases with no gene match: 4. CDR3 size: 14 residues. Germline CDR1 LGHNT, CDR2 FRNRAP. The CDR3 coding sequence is TGTGCTAGTGGTGCCGGGACAGGGGTTCAGCCCCAGCATTTT. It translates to CASGAGTGVQPQHF.

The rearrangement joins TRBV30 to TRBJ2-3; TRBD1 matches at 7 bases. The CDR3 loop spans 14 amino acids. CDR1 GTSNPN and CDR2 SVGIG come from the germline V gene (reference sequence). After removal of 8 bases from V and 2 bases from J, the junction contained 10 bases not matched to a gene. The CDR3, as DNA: TGTGCCGCAACCGGGACAGCCTACACAGATACGCAGTATTTT. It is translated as CAATGTAYTDTQYF.

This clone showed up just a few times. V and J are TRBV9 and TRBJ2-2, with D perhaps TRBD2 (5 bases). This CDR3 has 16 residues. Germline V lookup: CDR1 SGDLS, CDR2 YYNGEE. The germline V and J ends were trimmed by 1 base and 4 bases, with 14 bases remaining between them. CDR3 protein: CASSVWDRAGTGELFF. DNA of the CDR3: TGTGCCAGCAGCGTATGGGATCGGGCGGGCACCGGGGAGCTGTTTTTT.

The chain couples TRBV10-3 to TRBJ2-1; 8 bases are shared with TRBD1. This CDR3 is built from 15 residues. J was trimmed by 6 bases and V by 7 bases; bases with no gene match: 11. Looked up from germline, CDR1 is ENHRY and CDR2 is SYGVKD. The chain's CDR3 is CAITEGQGLVNEQFF. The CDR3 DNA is TGTGCCATCACCGAAGGACAGGGCTTGGTCAATGAGCAGTTCTTC.

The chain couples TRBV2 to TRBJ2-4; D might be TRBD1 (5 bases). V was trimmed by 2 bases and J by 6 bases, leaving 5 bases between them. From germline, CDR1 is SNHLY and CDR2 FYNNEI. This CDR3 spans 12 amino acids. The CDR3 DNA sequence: TGTGCCAGCAGTGAACAGGGAAACATTCAGTACTTC. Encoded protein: CASSEQGNIQYF.

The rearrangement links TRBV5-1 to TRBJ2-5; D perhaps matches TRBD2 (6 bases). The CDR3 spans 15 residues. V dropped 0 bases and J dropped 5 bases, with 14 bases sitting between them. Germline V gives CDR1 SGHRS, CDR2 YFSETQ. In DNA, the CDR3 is TGCGCCAGCAGCTTGGCCGGGGGAGAAGGGGAGACCCAGTACTTC. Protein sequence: CASSLAGGEGETQYF.

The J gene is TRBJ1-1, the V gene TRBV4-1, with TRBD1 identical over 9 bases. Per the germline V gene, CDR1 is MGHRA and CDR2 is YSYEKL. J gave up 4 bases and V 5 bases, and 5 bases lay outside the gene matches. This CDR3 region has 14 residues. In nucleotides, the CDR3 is TGCGCCAGCAGCTTCGAGACAGGGGGCACTGAAGCTTTCTTT. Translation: CASSFETGGTEAFF.

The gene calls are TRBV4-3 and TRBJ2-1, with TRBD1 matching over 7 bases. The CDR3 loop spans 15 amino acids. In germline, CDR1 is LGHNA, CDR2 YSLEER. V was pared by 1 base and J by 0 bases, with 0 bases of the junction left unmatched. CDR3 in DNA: TGCGCCAGCAGCCAAGCAGGGGGCTCCTACAATGAGCAGTTCTTC. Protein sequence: CASSQAGGSYNEQFF.

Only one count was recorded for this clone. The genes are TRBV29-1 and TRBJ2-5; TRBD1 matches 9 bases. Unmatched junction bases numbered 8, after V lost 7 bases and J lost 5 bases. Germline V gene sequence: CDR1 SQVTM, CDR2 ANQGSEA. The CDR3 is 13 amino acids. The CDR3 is CSAPGQGWETQYF. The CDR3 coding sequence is TGCAGCGCCCCCGGACAGGGGTGGGAGACCCAGTACTTC.

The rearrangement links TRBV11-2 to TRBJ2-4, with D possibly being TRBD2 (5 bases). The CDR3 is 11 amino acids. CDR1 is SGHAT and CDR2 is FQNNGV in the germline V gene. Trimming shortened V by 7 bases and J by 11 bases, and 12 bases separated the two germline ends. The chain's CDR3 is CASISSGVQYF. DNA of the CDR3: TGTGCCAGCATCTCCTCCGGGGTTCAGTACTTC.